This note documents a single T cell receptor beta chain sequence. This table comes from immunoSEQ multiplex PCR, and its TCRdb copy is limited to in-frame clones, with some not included. In the table there are 150,000 to 160,000 clones, about 90% of which are singletons. This entry is derived from a study of blood T cell repertoires in COVID-19. Germline CDR1 KGHSH, CDR2 LQKENI. V dropped 1 base and J dropped 4 bases, with 13 bases sitting between them. This CDR3 is built from 16 residues. This receptor was taken from a man aged 50 to 60 with acute or convalescent COVID-19. The chain is built from TRBV18 and TRBJ2-2; TRBD1 is a possible D gene (6 bases). Sequenced input: peripheral blood. The CDR3: CASSPQGDRGTGELFF. The CDR3 DNA follows: TGTGCCAGCTCACCACAGGGGGATCGGGGCACCGGGGAGCTGTTTTTT.